This T cell receptor (beta chain) was sequenced in a study of identifying expanded T cells in peripheral blood. Findings and caveats of the study: Differentially abundant clones: roughly 1.3 between replicates, about 15 at roughly 15 days, under 25 at four.

Method: immunoSEQ multiplex PCR; TCRdb's copy keeps in-frame clones and lacks some. Among 100,000 or so clones listed, roughly 87% were seen once. Comment on this clone: Its antigen is undetermined.

CDR3 length equals 12 residues. Germline CDR1 reads MDHEN; CDR2 reads SYDVKM. Trimming pared 10 bases from V and 2 bases from J, leaving 12 bases between. The sequenced sample was blood. The TCR was taken from a person between 18 and 75 years old in good health. The rearrangement links TRBV28 to TRBJ2-7; D possibly corresponds to TRBD2 (5 bases). The CDR3 sequence is CATRPGTYEQYF. DNA of the CDR3: TGTGCCACCCGGCCGGGGACCTACGAGCAGTACTTC.